This is a list of T cell receptor beta chains from one sample in a study of regulatory T cells in long-lasting Graves disease. TCRdb used MiXCR to reprocess the multiplex PCR reads, holding one entry per CDR3 protein. This table has a few hundred thousand distinct CDR3 sequences, 22% appearing once. This material consisted of peripheral blood mononuclear cells (PBMCs), taken when the disease was refractory, from a patient treated with antithyroid drugs. The receptors shown here come from a female donor with Graves disease. Both conserved end residues are part of each CDR3. D genes are given only for firm matches. Some rows have no size entry. The others give once, few or many, or a class for an expanded clone.

V	size	D	J	CDR3	DNA
TRBV29-1	.	.	TRBJ1-2	CSVWGDYGYTF	TGCAGCGTTTGGGGGGACTATGGCTACACCTTC
TRBV28	many	.	TRBJ2-2	CASTLNTGELFF	TGTGCCAGCACACTGAACACCGGGGAGCTGTTTTTT
TRBV25-1	many	TRBD1	TRBJ1-1	CASSEWGTAGLGTEAFF	TGTGCCAGCAGTGAATGGGGGACAGCCGGGTTAGGCACTGAAGCTTTCTTT
TRBV30	.	TRBD2	TRBJ2-2	CAWSVASTSGNTGELFF	TGTGCCTGGAGTGTAGCGTCGACTAGCGGAAACACCGGGGAGCTGTTTTTT
TRBV29-1	few	TRBD2	TRBJ2-5	CSVGTSGQETQYF	TGCAGCGTCGGGACTAGCGGACAAGAGACCCAGTACTTC
TRBV7-2	few	TRBD2	TRBJ2-1	CASSFTSGAYNEQFF	TGTGCCAGCAGCTTCACTAGCGGGGCTTACAATGAGCAGTTCTTC
TRBV12-3/TRBV12-4	many	TRBD1	TRBJ2-2	CASSPHRGEGELFF	TGTGCCAGCAGTCCCCACAGGGGTGAGGGGGAGCTGTTTTTT
TRBV11-3	once	.	TRBJ2-3	CASSPPGGDTQYF	TGTGCCAGCAGCCCACCAGGCGGAGATACGCAGTATTTT
TRBV2	many	TRBD1	TRBJ1-6	CASSDRQGLNSPLHF	TGTGCCAGCAGTGACCGACAGGGTTTGAATTCACCCCTCCACTTT
TRBV28	many	.	TRBJ1-2	CASRSGGGNYGYTF	TGTGCCAGCAGGAGTGGGGGTGGTAACTATGGCTACACCTTC
TRBV19	.	.	TRBJ1-1	CASSMGARNTEAFF	TGTGCCAGTAGTATGGGCGCAAGGAACACTGAAGCTTTCTTT
TRBV5-1	few	.	TRBJ1-2	CASSRIADYGYTF	TGCGCCAGCAGCAGAATTGCCGACTATGGCTACACCTTC
TRBV6-2/TRBV6-3	.	TRBD2	TRBJ2-2	CASSYSKLAETTGELFF	TGTGCCAGCAGTTACTCGAAGCTAGCGGAAACCACCGGGGAGCTGTTTTTT
TRBV2	.	.	TRBJ2-5	CASSPLSGTPETQYF	TGCGCCAGCAGCCCTCTCTCCGGGACCCCGGAGACCCAGTACTTC
TRBV12-3/TRBV12-4	many	TRBD1	TRBJ2-6	CASSLAWDSHSGANVLTF	TGTGCCAGCAGTTTAGCATGGGACAGCCACTCTGGGGCCAACGTCCTGACTTTC